These 25 T cell receptor beta chains originate from one sample sequenced in a study of Ad26.COV2.S vaccination and SARS-CoV-2 variants. Here immunoSEQ multiplex PCR was the method, and the copy in TCRdb shows in-frame clones only, minus some. The sample holds about 480,000 clones, around 90% seen once. The sample's treatment: 15 to 20 received Ad26.COV2.S at low or high dose, single or two shots; roughly five received placebo; per-sample allocation not given. On day 63 after the first injection, vaccine and placebo recipients gave samples. Sequencing was performed on peripheral blood, taken in a trial of Ad26.COV2.S vaccine versus placebo. These receptors originate from a person between 18 and 59 years old who received the Ad26.COV2.S COVID-19 vaccine or a placebo.

This rearrangement joins TRBV19 to TRBJ2-3; maybe TRBD1 (6 bases). The CDR3 is 16 residues long. Per germline, CDR1 LNHDA and CDR2 SQIVND (reference sequence). Trimming cost V 8 bases and J 1 base, with 19 bases left between them. The CDR3: CASRPGQTARTDTQYF. Here the CDR3 DNA reads TGTGCCAGTCGTCCAGGACAGACCGCTCGCACAGATACGCAGTATTTT. Using reference TRBV19 and TRBJ2-3 for the parts outside the CDR3, the full variable domain is DGGITQSPKYLFRKEGQNVTLSCEQNLNHDAMYWYRQDPGQGLRLIYYSQIVNDFQKGDIAEGYSVSREKKESFPLTVTSAQKNPTAFYLCASRPGQTARTDTQYFGPGTRLTVL.

A remark on this clone: This sample includes further DNA sequences coding for the same CDR3. V and J are TRBV10-3 and TRBJ2-3; D uncertain. The CDR3 contains 11 residues. Germline assignment: CDR1 ENHRY and CDR2 SYGVKD. V gave up 0 bases and J gave up 5 bases, with 0 bases separating them. For the CDR3, the DNA is TGTGCCATCAGTGAGTCAGATACGCAGTATTTT. Its protein is CAISESDTQYF.

This chain joins TRBV30 and TRBJ1-2; 7 positions match TRBD1. The V gene end was trimmed by 5 bases and the J gene end by 4 bases; junction bases not matched to a gene: 4. The CDR3 is 12 amino acids. The germline CDR1 and CDR2 sequences are GTSNPN and SVGIG (reference sequence). The CDR3 DNA follows: TGTGCCTGGGACCGGGACAGCTATGGCTACACCTTC. This gives the protein CAWDRDSYGYTF.

The chain recombines TRBV6-6 with TRBJ2-5; D gene uncertain. V gave up 5 bases and J gave up 2 bases, with 15 bases separating them. CDR1 is MNHNY and CDR2 is SVGAGI in the germline V gene (reference sequence). This CDR3 spans 15 amino acids. Here the CDR3 reads CASSLQTGYQETQYF. CDR3 DNA: TGTGCCAGCAGTCTCCAGACGGGCTATCAAGAGACCCAGTACTTC.

V gene TRBV9 combines with J gene TRBJ1-4; possibly TRBD1 for D (5 bases). Per germline, CDR1 SGDLS and CDR2 YYNGEE. The CDR3 runs 14 residues. Trimming pared 3 bases from V and 4 bases from J, leaving 10 bases between. This CDR3 is CASSAGTDNEKLFF. The CDR3 DNA is TGTGCCAGCAGCGCCGGGACGGATAATGAAAAACTGTTTTTT.

The gene calls are TRBV6-1 and TRBJ1-6; D ambiguous. Germline-derived CDR1 and CDR2 are MNHNS and SASEGT. This CDR3 comprises 16 residues. With 2 bases removed from V and 6 bases from J, the gap between germline ends came to 14 bases. CDR3 nucleotides: TGTGCCAGCAGTGAATATGTTTGGGGTAGTAATTCACCCCTCCACTTT. This sequence encodes CASSEYVWGSNSPLHF.

This clone was recorded once. The rearrangement joins TRBV5-1 to TRBJ2-1, with D perhaps TRBD2 (6 bases). Germline CDR1 SGHRS, CDR2 YFSETQ. Trimming removed 2 bases from V and 10 bases from J, with 13 bases in between. The CDR3 is 13 residues long. The CDR3 DNA sequence: TGCGCCAGCAGCTTTTACCGGGACTCCGAGCAGTTCTTC. Its protein product is CASSFYRDSEQFF.

This chain links TRBV9 with TRBJ1-2, with D tentatively TRBD1 (5 bases). Germline V gene sequence: CDR1 SGDLS, CDR2 YYNGEE. This CDR3 is built from 13 residues. Trimming pared 4 bases from V and 7 bases from J, leaving 14 bases between. The CDR3 here is CASSMGLIGGYTF. The DNA of the CDR3 is TGTGCCAGCAGCATGGGACTGATAGGTGGCTACACCTTC.

A single count supports this clone. The V and J genes are TRBV19 and TRBJ1-1; D remains ambiguous. Trimming stripped 3 bases from V and 4 bases from J, with 18 bases between. Germline V CDR1 and CDR2: LNHDA, SQIVND (reference sequence). CDR3 size: 16 residues. The CDR3 reads CASSMGFGEKSTEAFF. The DNA of the CDR3 is TGTGCCAGTAGTATGGGATTTGGGGAGAAGAGCACTGAAGCTTTCTTT.

V gene TRBV14 combines with J gene TRBJ2-7; 8 bases agree with TRBD2. From germline, CDR1 is SGHDN and CDR2 FVKESK. The CDR3 extends over 18 amino acids. V was pared by 1 base and J by 2 bases, with 13 bases of the junction left unmatched. Here the CDR3 DNA reads TGTGCCAGCAGCCAAGTAAACCCCAGGGGCGGGAGGACCTACGAGCAGTACTTC. Amino acid sequence: CASSQVNPRGGRTYEQYF.

The V and J genes are TRBV6-5 and TRBJ2-1; 7 bases line up with TRBD2. After removal of 0 bases from V and 4 bases from J, the junction contained 3 bases not matched to a gene. Germline lookup yields CDR1 MNHEY and CDR2 SVGAGI. The CDR3 extends over 15 amino acids. In DNA, the CDR3 is TGTGCCAGCAGTTACTCGGGGGGGGATTACAATGAGCAGTTCTTC. Its protein product is CASSYSGGDYNEQFF.

The CDR3 bases are TGCGCCAGCAGTCACCCCGACAGGGACGTTGGGAACAATCAGCCCCAGCATTTT. Translation: CASSHPDRDVGNNQPQHF. The chain uses TRBV23-1 and TRBJ1-5, with 7 bases identical to TRBD1. TRBV23-1 is identified as an open reading frame with a role that is uncertain. The CDR3 spans 18 residues. Germline trimming cut 3 bases from V and 3 bases from J; bases unmatched to any gene: 14.

This chain uses TRBV19 with TRBJ1-1; TRBD1 is a possible D gene (6 bases). Trimming left V 7 bases short and J 0 bases short, with 15 bases between. This CDR3 spans 15 amino acids. Germline lookup yields CDR1 LNHDA and CDR2 SQIVND (reference sequence). CDR3 sequence reads: CASIKGGLMNTEAFF. The CDR3 DNA reads TGTGCCAGTATAAAGGGGGGATTGATGAACACTGAAGCTTTCTTT.

A remark on this clone: Within the sample, other DNA sequences also encode this same CDR3. The rearrangement links TRBV5-1 to TRBJ2-5; D is unclear. V was clipped by 2 bases and J by 5 bases, with 7 bases between them. The germline V gene encodes CDR1 SGHRS and CDR2 YFSETQ. The CDR3 sequence is 12 residues long. The CDR3 region has the DNA TGCGCCAGCAGCTTTTTTGGGGAGACCCAGTACTTC. As protein: CASSFFGETQYF. Full variable domain (outside the CDR3, taken from reference TRBV5-1 and TRBJ2-5): KAGVTQTPRYLIKTRGQQVTLSCSPISGHRSVSWYQQTPGQGLQFLFEYFSETQRNKGNFPGRFSGRQFSNSRSEMNVSTLELGDSALYLCASSFFGETQYFGPGTRLLVL.

This clone was detected once. CDR3 sequence (DNA): TGTGCCAGCTCCCCGGGACAGTATAATTCACCCCTCCACTTT. Its translation is CASSPGQYNSPLHF. The rearrangement uses TRBV18 and TRBJ1-6, with 7 positions matching TRBD1. Germline assignment: CDR1 KGHSH and CDR2 LQKENI. The CDR3 runs 14 residues. V was clipped by 6 bases and J by 4 bases; unmatched bases: 3.

The J gene is TRBJ1-2, the V gene TRBV4-3, with D possibly TRBD1 on 5 matching bases. V lost 3 bases, J lost 2 bases, and 7 bases lay in between. The CDR3 loop spans 13 amino acids. CDR1 is LGHNA and CDR2 is YSLEER in the germline V gene. CDR3 amino acids: CASSQGLNYGYTF. The CDR3 DNA reads TGCGCCAGCAGCCAGGGGCTGAACTATGGCTACACCTTC.

The chain combines TRBV6-5 with TRBJ2-1; the D is unclear. Deletions cut 6 bases from V and 10 bases from J, with 10 bases between. This CDR3 comprises 11 residues. Germline V gives CDR1 MNHEY, CDR2 SVGAGI. CDR3: CASSLRSEQFF. In DNA, the CDR3 is TGTGCCAGCAGCCTTAGGAGCGAGCAGTTCTTC.

J is TRBJ1-2 and V is TRBV6-2 or TRBV6-3; D unresolved. The CDR3 has 16 residues. Between the trimmed V and J ends, which lost 0 bases and 0 bases, there was a span of 11 bases. In germline, CDR1 is MNHEY, CDR2 SVGEGT. The CDR3 nucleotides read TGTGCCAGCAGTTACTCGGAGGGAGCCCCTAACTATGGCTACACCTTC. Translated: CASSYSEGAPNYGYTF.

This chain links TRBV6-2 or TRBV6-3 with TRBJ1-1, with D perhaps matching TRBD1 (6 bases). V was pared by 5 bases and J by 4 bases, with 20 bases between. Per the germline V gene, CDR1 is MNHEY and CDR2 is SVGEGT. The CDR3 is 16 amino acids. The CDR3 here is CASSRLWRGGGTEAFF. DNA for the CDR3: TGTGCCAGCAGTCGGCTTTGGAGGGGAGGGGGCACTGAAGCTTTCTTT.

The chain links TRBV25-1 to TRBJ1-2; D not resolved. The length of the CDR3 is 12 residues. Trimming took 1 base from V and 8 from J, leaving 8 bases between them. CDR1 is MGHDK and CDR2 is SYGVNS in the germline V gene. CDR3 residues: CASSEFHAGYTF. CDR3 coding DNA: TGTGCCAGCAGTGAATTTCACGCCGGCTACACCTTC.

The V and J genes are TRBV9 and TRBJ2-3, with D uncertain. The V gene's germline CDR1 is SGDLS and CDR2 YYNGEE. V was clipped by 2 bases and J by 2 bases, with 18 bases between them. This CDR3 spans 17 amino acids. The CDR3 DNA follows: TGTGCCAGCAGCGTTGGTTCAACTATAAGGATCACAGATACGCAGTATTTT. It translates to CASSVGSTIRITDTQYF.

This chain connects TRBV6-1 to TRBJ1-2; D call uncertain. The germline CDR1 and CDR2 sequences are MNHNS and SASEGT. The CDR3 length is 13 residues. Trimming stripped 2 bases from V and 8 bases from J, with 12 bases between. CDR3 sequence: CASSETINRGYTF. DNA for the CDR3: TGTGCCAGCAGTGAAACGATCAATAGGGGCTACACCTTC.

This clone was seen only a few times. V is TRBV27 and J is TRBJ1-5; 10 bases fit TRBD1. From germline, CDR1 is MNHEY and CDR2 SMNVEV (reference sequence). Trimming cost V 5 bases and J 4 bases; bases outside gene matches: 8. CDR3 length: 16 residues. CDR3 nucleotide sequence: TGTGCCAGCAGTCCGACAGGGGGCTCGGGTAATCAGCCCCAGCATTTT. This encodes CASSPTGGSGNQPQHF.

The chain employs TRBV16 and TRBJ1-1, with D uncertain. V was shortened by 3 bases and J by 6 bases, with 5 bases between the two germline ends. CDR3 length: 11 amino acids. Germline V gene lookup returns CDR1 KGHSY and CDR2 FQNENV. As DNA, the CDR3 is TGTGCCAGCAGCCATACTTCTGAAGCTTTCTTT. Amino acids: CASSHTSEAFF.

This chain links TRBV4-2 with TRBJ2-1, with unresolved D. Germline CDR1 reads LGHNA; CDR2 reads YNFKEQ. Trimming removed 2 bases at V and 7 bases at J, with 6 bases between. This CDR3 is 12 amino acids long. The CDR3 region has the DNA TGTGCCAGCAGCCAATTCCGGAATGAGCAGTTCTTC. Its protein product is CASSQFRNEQFF.